This TCR beta chain was identified in a study of Graves' ophthalmopathy and Graves' hyperthyroidism. Study observations and caveats: Most thyroid clonotypes expanded beyond 0.001 frequency were also found in blood. Sensitivity of approximately 88% and specificity of almost 83% were achieved when a 13-signature model separated ophthalmopathy from stable hyperthyroidism.

The CDR3 sequence is 15 residues long. Germline CDR1 is MNHNS and CDR2 is SASEGT. V lost 8 bases and J 2 bases, leaving 13 bases between the germline ends. RNA transcripts were the source from which TCR beta CDR3 regions were amplified. HTBI primers served in a first-round RT-PCR, which a second-round multiplex PCR followed. Via MiXCR, TCRdb re-called the multiplex PCR reads, giving one row per CDR3 protein. The sample includes approximately 330,000 distinct CDR3 sequences, roughly a sixth of them seen just once. This clonotype came up many times. The antigen is not known. The sequence was collected from an adult man with Graves' ophthalmopathy. The chain employs TRBV6-1 and TRBJ2-6, with D tentatively TRBD1 or TRBD2 (5 bases each). The specimen was peripheral blood. The CDR3: CASPRRGPGANVLTF. CDR3 sequence (DNA): TGTGCCAGCCCTCGAAGGGGACCTGGGGCCAACGTCCTGACTTTC.